These T cell receptor beta chains were read from a single sample in a study of T cell responses to AZD1222 COVID-19 vaccine. Profiling relied on immunoSEQ multiplex PCR, and the TCRdb table lists in-frame clones only, not all of them. The data hold approximately 99,000 clones, with roughly 84% observed a single time. Sequenced material: peripheral blood, taken on day 0 of AZD1222 vaccination. The receptors derive from an adult in good health. Each CDR3 is given with its conserved first and last residue. A D gene is named only where the DNA matches it firmly. Expanded clones are given a class, and other clones once, few, many or no size at all.

TRBV10-1	TRBJ2-1	-	-	CASSESGYNEQFF	TGCGCCAGCAGTGAGAGCGGCTACAATGAGCAGTTCTTC
TRBV6-5	TRBJ2-3	-	-	CASSLGGLTGTDTQYF	TGTGCCAGCAGTTTGGGCGGACTTACTGGCACAGATACGCAGTATTTT
TRBV3-1/TRBV3-2	TRBJ1-6	-	-	CASSQGKDNSPLHF	TGTGCCAGCAGCCAAGGGAAGGATAATTCACCCCTCCACTTT
TRBV2	TRBJ1-6	once	-	CASRRAFLMNSPLHF	TGTGCCAGCCGAAGGGCCTTCCTAATGAATTCACCCCTCCACTTT
TRBV10-1	TRBJ2-7	-	-	CASAHEQYF	TGCGCCAGCGCGCACGAGCAGTACTTC
TRBV27	TRBJ1-5	-	TRBD1	CAIKGQGGQPQHF	TGTGCCATCAAGGGACAGGGGGGTCAGCCCCAGCATTTT
TRBV6-5	TRBJ1-1	-	TRBD1	CASSPDRAPREAFF	TGTGCCAGCAGTCCCGACAGGGCCCCTCGTGAAGCTTTCTTT
TRBV2	TRBJ1-5	-	-	CASSKETGLNQPQHF	TGTGCCAGCAGCAAGGAAACAGGGTTGAATCAGCCCCAGCATTTT
TRBV7-2	TRBJ1-5	-	TRBD1	CASSLRDRENQPQHF	TGTGCCAGCAGCTTAAGGGACAGGGAAAATCAGCCCCAGCATTTT
TRBV25-1	TRBJ2-1	once	TRBD1	CASSEYEGGFDNEQFF	TGTGCCAGCAGTGAATATGAAGGGGGCTTCGACAATGAGCAGTTCTTC
TRBV7-2	TRBJ2-4	-	TRBD2	CASRRLAVIMLVRYIQYF	TGTGCCAGTCGACGACTAGCGGTCATTATGTTAGTTCGGTACATTCAGTACTTC
TRBV14	TRBJ1-2	-	-	CASSPGLDYGYTF	TGTGCCAGCAGCCCCGGTCTTGACTATGGCTACACCTTC
TRBV19	TRBJ1-2	-	-	CASSIGDYGYTF	TGTGCCAGTAGTATAGGGGACTATGGCTACACCTTC
TRBV28	TRBJ1-2	once	TRBD1	CASRMTGGYGYTF	TGTGCCAGCAGGATGACAGGGGGCTATGGCTACACCTTC
TRBV28	TRBJ1-2	-	-	CASSLRGWGYGYTF	TGTGCCAGCAGTTTAAGGGGTTGGGGCTATGGCTACACCTTC
TRBV24-1	TRBJ2-1	-	-	CATSDPDRYNEQFF	TGTGCCACCAGTGACCCAGACAGGTACAATGAGCAGTTCTTC
TRBV7-9	TRBJ1-1	-	-	CASSLVQGSTEAFF	TGTGCCAGCAGCTTAGTTCAGGGGAGCACTGAAGCTTTCTTT
TRBV19	TRBJ2-3	-	TRBD1	CASSTTGVADTQYF	TGTGCCAGTAGTACGACAGGGGTGGCAGATACGCAGTATTTT
TRBV19	TRBJ1-2	-	TRBD1	CASSMSSGGFYGYTF	TGTGCCAGTAGTATGTCGTCAGGGGGCTTCTATGGCTACACCTTC
TRBV15	TRBJ1-1	once	-	CATSRNPAGANTEAFF	TGTGCCACCAGCAGAAATCCGGCAGGGGCGAACACTGAAGCTTTCTTT
TRBV7-3	TRBJ1-5	-	-	CASSLNPQEPQHF	TGTGCCAGCAGCTTAAACCCGCAGGAGCCCCAGCATTTT
TRBV5-4	TRBJ2-5	once	TRBD2	CASSLELAGGPRTQYF	TGTGCCAGCAGCCTGGAACTAGCGGGGGGGCCGAGGACCCAGTACTTC
TRBV30	TRBJ2-1	-	TRBD2	CAWSPGGDEQFF	TGTGCCTGGAGTCCTGGGGGGGATGAGCAGTTCTTC
TRBV7-2	TRBJ1-6	once	-	CASSLGGPLHF	TGTGCCAGCAGCTTAGGAGGTCCCCTCCACTTT
TRBV6-5	TRBJ1-5	-	-	CASSFYGSNQPQHF	TGTGCCAGCAGTTTTTACGGGAGCAATCAGCCCCAGCATTTT
TRBV28	TRBJ2-7	-	TRBD1	CASSSSGTGGYEQYF	TGTGCCAGCAGTTCTTCCGGGACAGGAGGGTACGAGCAGTACTTC
TRBV6-5	TRBJ1-2	-	-	CASGRGFNYGYTF	TGTGCCAGCGGGCGAGGGTTTAACTATGGCTACACCTTC
TRBV15	TRBJ2-4	-	TRBD1	CATSTRQGGDIQYF	TGTGCCACCAGCACTCGACAGGGTGGGGACATTCAGTACTTC
TRBV5-1	TRBJ1-3	-	-	CASSLQGSGNTIYF	TGCGCCAGCAGCTTGCAGGGTTCTGGAAACACCATATATTTT
TRBV29-1	TRBJ1-2	-	-	CSVRPRNYGYTF	TGCAGCGTACGACCCAGAAACTATGGCTACACCTTC
TRBV3-1/TRBV3-2	TRBJ1-1	-	-	CASIPGGHSTEAFF	TGTGCCAGCATCCCTGGAGGACACTCCACTGAAGCTTTCTTT
TRBV29-1	TRBJ2-3	-	-	CSVEARVISTDTQYF	TGCAGCGTTGAAGCCAGGGTAATTAGCACAGATACGCAGTATTTT
TRBV6-5	TRBJ1-4	-	-	CASSFNREGEKLFF	TGTGCCAGCAGTTTTAACAGGGAAGGTGAAAAACTGTTTTTT
TRBV4-2	TRBJ2-2	-	-	CASSQDGLRSGELFF	TGTGCCAGCAGCCAAGACGGACTACGGTCCGGGGAGCTGTTTTTT
TRBV19	TRBJ1-4	-	-	CASSIGAGPNEKLFF	TGTGCCAGTAGTATAGGTGCAGGTCCTAATGAAAAACTGTTTTTT
TRBV13	TRBJ2-2	-	-	CASSLSGIRDTGELFF	TGTGCCAGCAGCTTGTCGGGGATCAGGGACACCGGGGAGCTGTTTTTT